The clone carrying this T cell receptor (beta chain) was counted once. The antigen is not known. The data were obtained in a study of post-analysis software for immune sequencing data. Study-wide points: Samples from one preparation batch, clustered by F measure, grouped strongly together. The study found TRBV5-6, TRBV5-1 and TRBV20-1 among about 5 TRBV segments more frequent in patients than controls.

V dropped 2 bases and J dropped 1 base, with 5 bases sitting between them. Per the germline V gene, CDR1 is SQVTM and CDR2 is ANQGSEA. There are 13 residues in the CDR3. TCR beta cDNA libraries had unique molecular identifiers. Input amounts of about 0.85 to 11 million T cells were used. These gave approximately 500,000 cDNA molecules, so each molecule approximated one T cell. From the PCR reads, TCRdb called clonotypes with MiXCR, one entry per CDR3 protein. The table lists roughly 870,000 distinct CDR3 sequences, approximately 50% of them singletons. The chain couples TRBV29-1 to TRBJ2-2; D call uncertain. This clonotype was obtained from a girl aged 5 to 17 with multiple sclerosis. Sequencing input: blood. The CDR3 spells CSVEILNTGELFF. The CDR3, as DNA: TGCAGCGTTGAAATTCTGAACACCGGGGAGCTGTTTTTT.